These T cell receptor beta chains were read from a single sample in a study of T cells in Graves' hyperthyroidism and ophthalmopathy. TCRdb reanalysed the multiplex PCR reads using MiXCR and keeps one entry per CDR3 protein. The data show over 350,000 distinct CDR3 sequences, more than 12% seen once. The sample taken for sequencing was blood. Source of these receptors: a man aged 50-60 years with Graves' ophthalmopathy. Both conserved end residues are part of each CDR3. Clone size appears in some rows only: once, few, many, or a class for an expanded clone.

few	TRBJ2-3	TRBV19	CASSIASGTVDTQYF
many	TRBJ2-7	TRBV27	CASRDSSREQYF
many	TRBJ1-2	TRBV11-3	CASSRDRASSGYTF
.	TRBJ1-5	TRBV12-5	CASGFLAGSSNQPQHF
many	TRBJ2-7	TRBV3-1	CASSQVLSESYEQYF
many	TRBJ2-3	TRBV6-2/TRBV6-3	CASSYTGPDTQYF
many	TRBJ1-2	TRBV24-1	CATSDTGTDFEGYTF
few	TRBJ1-3	TRBV5-1	CASSLENLGQGANGNTIYF
once	TRBJ1-1	TRBV28	CASIPGQNTEAFF
many	TRBJ2-1	TRBV5-1	CASSLGGRELAEQFF
many	TRBJ2-3	TRBV7-9	CASSSNTDTQYF
.	TRBJ2-1	TRBV4-1	CASSQRQGNDEQFF
.	TRBJ2-7	TRBV18	CASSPGAANEQYF
many	TRBJ1-5	TRBV11-2	CASSLEGGIQPQHF
few	TRBJ2-1	TRBV9	CASSVARKSDEQFF
many	TRBJ2-1	TRBV30	CAGLAGDTYNEQFF
few	TRBJ2-7	TRBV2	CASSDRGWSGSSYEQYF
many	TRBJ1-5	TRBV6-1	CASSGDRGRNQPQHF
many	TRBJ2-7	TRBV3-1	CASSQGLRTYEQYF
.	TRBJ2-4	TRBV6-5	CASSSTGTGGDIQYF
few	TRBJ1-6	TRBV6-5	CASGTGSVSPLHF
many	TRBJ1-1	TRBV12-3/TRBV12-4	CASKSGTGGMNTEAFF
few	TRBJ1-5	TRBV10-3	CAISESGAIQPQHF
many	TRBJ2-3	TRBV3-1	CASSQDRASGRHTQYF
many	TRBJ2-1	TRBV28	CASSFPVPYNEQFF
many	TRBJ1-1	TRBV6-1	CASGLRAGYTEAFF
many	TRBJ2-7	TRBV28	CASSEAGTSRGEQYF
many	TRBJ2-1	TRBV28	CASGGGWLPSYNEQFF
many	TRBJ1-5	TRBV30	CAWSVTDRGESQPQHF
.	TRBJ2-5	TRBV20-1	CSARAHVDIQETQYF
.	TRBJ2-3	TRBV6-5	CASSYSRERADTQYF
.	TRBJ2-7	TRBV6-2/TRBV6-3	CASDQRGNSYEQYF
.	TRBJ1-5	TRBV12-3/TRBV12-4	CASRPQGGSQPQHF
.	TRBJ1-6	TRBV15	CATSRVTGLDSPLHF
many	TRBJ2-3	TRBV28	CASSLLNRAEDTQYF
many	TRBJ2-7	TRBV11-1	CASSSRRGAYEQYF
few	TRBJ2-5	TRBV9	CASSVTSGRGGETQYF
.	TRBJ1-2	TRBV7-9	CASSPSVIYGYTF
many	TRBJ2-7	TRBV11-2	CASSPRTLAGAEQYF
many	TRBJ2-7	TRBV12-3/TRBV12-4	CASSPRRSSYEQYF
few	TRBJ2-5	TRBV7-9	CANSLKEGWVVTQYF
few	TRBJ2-2	TRBV19	CASSISGGHLGELFF
.	TRBJ2-2	TRBV2	CASSNENTGELFF
many	TRBJ2-7	TRBV6-1	CASSEELYEQYF
many	TRBJ2-7	TRBV3-1	CASSPGTSGTYEQYF
many	TRBJ1-3	TRBV12-3/TRBV12-4	CASSRDTGNTIYF
many	TRBJ2-1	TRBV18	CASSPPDGVEQFF
many	TRBJ1-1	TRBV5-6	CASSIFRGGAEAFF
many	TRBJ2-7	TRBV2	CASSEMRGSYEQYF
many	TRBJ2-7	TRBV2	CASTQPGTNYEQYF
many	TRBJ1-2	TRBV6-1	CASSVETGGHGYTF
many	TRBJ1-2	TRBV30	CAWKLGGYGYTF
few	TRBJ2-3	TRBV13	CASSPPGQGTDTQYF
.	TRBJ2-3	TRBV7-8	CASSLAPGLAGVVTDTQYF
many	TRBJ2-1	TRBV9	CASSVARQGGNEQFF
many	TRBJ2-7	TRBV11-3	CASATTDYEQYF
.	TRBJ2-3	TRBV11-2	CASSAGQGNTDTQYF
many	TRBJ1-1	TRBV29-1	CSVVEGSMNTEAFF
.	TRBJ2-1	TRBV9	CASSTSGSRTYNEQFF